These 11 T cell receptor beta chains came from one sample sequenced in a study of blood T cells in healthy people across ages. Together with a sample-barcoded 5' primer, a J-beta primer mix was included in a second PCR lasting 7 to 11 cycles. In TCRdb, the 5' RACE reads were re-called with MiXCR into one record per CDR3 protein. Altogether under 2 million distinct CDR3 sequences are present, around 35% being singletons, with the ten largest covering approximately 10%. Sequences were obtained from blood. These receptors were taken from a woman aged 25 to 39 in good health.

Only a few counts were recorded for this clonotype. The V and J genes are TRBV2 and TRBJ2-7; 10 bases fit TRBD2. With V trimmed by 3 bases and J by 6 bases, 8 bases remained unmatched. This CDR3 contains 15 residues. Germline CDR1 is SNHLY and CDR2 is FYNNEI. The DNA for the CDR3 is TGTGCCAGCAGTGACCCGAGCGGGAGGGCCCTCGAGCAGTACTTC. Its protein product is CASSDPSGRALEQYF. Together with reference TRBV2 and TRBJ2-7, the CDR3 gives the full variable domain: EPEVTQTPSHQVTQMGQEVILRCVPISNHLYFYWYRQILGQKVEFLVSFYNNEISEKSEIFDDQFSVERPDGSNFTLKIRSTKLEDSAMYFCASSDPSGRALEQYFGPGTRLTVT.

The V gene is TRBV12-3 or TRBV12-4, the J gene TRBJ2-3; D remains ambiguous. The CDR3 runs to 16 residues. Deletions cut 6 bases from V and 1 base from J, with 17 bases between. The CDR3 spells CASSPRSKSGTDTQYF. The DNA for the CDR3 is TGTGCCAGCAGCCCCCGGTCGAAGTCAGGCACAGATACGCAGTATTTT.

V and J are TRBV11-1 and TRBJ2-3, with D possibly called TRBD1 or TRBD2 (7 bases each). The CDR3 extends over 16 amino acids. The germline V and J ends were trimmed by 2 bases and 2 bases, with 14 bases remaining between them. Germline assignment: CDR1 SGHAT and CDR2 FQDESV (reference sequence). The CDR3 protein is CASSLPGGVDTDTQYF. Written as DNA, the CDR3 is TGTGCCAGCAGCTTACCAGGGGGGGTTGACACAGATACGCAGTATTTT.

This sequence joins TRBV6-1 and TRBJ2-2; 7 bases are shared with TRBD1. Germline V gives CDR1 MNHNS, CDR2 SASEGT. The CDR3 covers 16 residues. The J segment lost 1 base and the V segment lost 4 bases, leaving 6 bases of the junction unmatched. The CDR3 here is CASSADGQVNTGELFF. CDR3 nucleotide sequence: TGTGCCAGCAGTGCAGATGGACAGGTGAACACCGGGGAGCTGTTTTTT.

CDR3 in DNA: TGCGCCAGCAGCCAACCCGGGACGTATAAAAGCACAGATACGCAGTATTTT. It is translated as CASSQPGTYKSTDTQYF. This chain uses TRBV4-1 with TRBJ2-3; D is possibly TRBD1 or TRBD2 (5 bases each). The CDR3 extends over 17 amino acids. Germline CDR1 and CDR2: MGHRA and YSYEKL. V was pared by 2 bases and J by 0 bases, with 15 bases between.

This clonotype was seen a few times. The CDR3 protein is CASKYLDRRDEQFF. Written as DNA, the CDR3 is TGTGCCAGCAAATATTTGGACAGACGGGATGAGCAGTTCTTC. The chain couples TRBV7-3 to TRBJ2-1, with a tentative D call TRBD1 (6 bases). CDR3 size: 14 residues. V lost 7 bases and J lost 8, with 18 bases in between. In germline, CDR1 is SGHTA, CDR2 FQGTGA.

The chain recombines TRBV7-2 with TRBJ2-2; D possibly corresponds to TRBD2 (6 bases). Germline V gene sequence: CDR1 SGHTA, CDR2 FQGNSA. The CDR3 length is 16 residues. V was trimmed by 4 bases and J by 0 bases, leaving 12 bases between them. CDR3 protein: CASSSRLGANTGELFF. DNA of the CDR3: TGTGCCAGCAGCTCCCGACTAGGCGCGAACACCGGGGAGCTGTTTTTT.

CDR3 nucleotide sequence: TGCGCCAGCAGCTTTCGCGGGCTCCTGGGGAATGAGCAGTTCTTC. Translating gives CASSFRGLLGNEQFF. This sequence joins TRBV5-1 and TRBJ2-1; maybe TRBD2 (5 bases). V lost 2 bases, J lost 7 bases, and 16 bases lay in between. The CDR3 contains 15 residues. Germline V gene sequence: CDR1 SGHRS, CDR2 YFSETQ. The full variable domain, in which reference TRBV5-1 and TRBJ2-1 provide the parts outside the CDR3, is KAGVTQTPRYLIKTRGQQVTLSCSPISGHRSVSWYQQTPGQGLQFLFEYFSETQRNKGNFPGRFSGRQFSNSRSEMNVSTLELGDSALYLCASSFRGLLGNEQFFGPGTRLTVL.

In this sample, this clonotype turned up a few times. V is TRBV12-3 or TRBV12-4 and J is TRBJ2-2; D is ambiguous. Trimming left V 2 bases short and J 1 base short, with 8 bases between. This CDR3 has 15 residues. CDR3 sequence: CASSLSYGNTGELFF. The CDR3 nucleotides are TGTGCCAGCAGTTTAAGTTATGGGAACACCGGGGAGCTGTTTTTT.

A single count supports this clonotype. This sequence joins TRBV3-1 and TRBJ1-2; TRBD1 might be the D (6 bases). The V end was cut by 11 bases, the J end by 8 bases, with 36 bases between. CDR3 length: 18 amino acids. Germline CDR1 and CDR2: LGHDT and YNNKEL (reference sequence). The CDR3 coding sequence is TGTGCCGCAGCAAGGGCCCAGGACAGAAAAAAAACCCTATGCGGCTACACCTTC. It is translated as CAAARAQDRKKTLCGYTF.

This clonotype was observed a single time. A junction end diverges from the germline sequence, so it may reflect a read error. The chain combines TRBV6-6 with TRBJ2-1; no firm D call. Germline V gives CDR1 MNHNY, CDR2 SVGAGI (reference sequence). CDR3 length equals 14 residues. Written as DNA, the CDR3 is TGTGCCGGCAGTTACTCGAGACTTAACAATGAGCAGTTCTTC. This sequence encodes CAGSYSRLNNEQFF.